The 6 T cell receptor beta chains below all came from one sample that was sequenced in a study of shared clonotypes between healthy human individuals (dated by TCRdb to the early 2020s). Receptor amplification or capture employed the immunoSEQ multiplex PCR assay. The immuneACCESS repertoire file appears here via TCRdb, limited to in-frame rearrangements. These files lack a portion of the clones; in checked studies, under half of the deficit traces to unresolved V genes, and the cause of the others is not known. This sample gives 600,000 to 800,000 clones in total; about two thirds of them show up just once. The top ten clones comprise over 1.5% of the sample. Specimen: memory CD4+ T cells sorted from blood. Per the publication, the cell subset or site label means: CD45RA-negative fraction. The receptors come from a woman under 40 in good health.

Here the CDR3 DNA reads TGTGCCAGCTCACCACCGCCAGAATACAATGAGCAGTTCTTC. This encodes CASSPPPEYNEQFF. The chain has TRBV18 and TRBJ2-1; D remains unclear. The V end lost 0 bases, the J end lost 4 bases, and 7 bases lay between the germline ends. Germline V gene lookup returns CDR1 KGHSH and CDR2 LQKENI. The CDR3 spans 14 residues.

In the case of this clone: This sample also contains other DNA sequences that code for the same CDR3. V and J are TRBV28 and TRBJ1-2, with 7 bases lining up with TRBD1. The CDR3 contains 13 residues. Per germline, CDR1 MDHEN and CDR2 SYDVKM. Trimming cost V 3 bases and J 2 bases; bases outside gene matches: 0. The CDR3 loop reads CASSLGQNYGYTF. Here the CDR3 DNA reads TGTGCCAGCAGTTTGGGACAGAACTATGGCTACACCTTC.

This clone was recorded a few times. V is TRBV10-3 and J is TRBJ2-1; tentative D call: TRBD2 (7 bases). V was clipped by 4 bases and J by 0 bases, with 25 bases between them. Germline V CDR1 and CDR2: ENHRY, SYGVKD. The CDR3 contains 20 residues. The DNA of the CDR3 is TGTGCCATCAGTGCAACAGGGACTAAAGGCCCGTCTAGCTCCTACAATGAGCAGTTCTTC. This sequence encodes CAISATGTKGPSSSYNEQFF.

This chain links TRBV7-8 with TRBJ2-7; TRBD2 matches at 9 bases. The CDR3 runs to 16 residues. The germline V gene encodes CDR1 SGHVS and CDR2 FQNEAQ. Trimming took 5 bases from V and 9 from J; bases not matched to a gene: 17. The CDR3, as DNA: TGTGCCAGCAGCACCCGCGGGGGGGGCGAGATAGCAGGGCAGTACTTC. Protein: CASSTRGGGEIAGQYF.

This chain's CDR3 is CASSIDMGTGGYNEQFF. CDR3 nucleotide sequence: TGTGCCAGTAGTATAGATATGGGGACAGGGGGTTACAATGAGCAGTTCTTC. The rearrangement links TRBV19 to TRBJ2-1; 11 bases agree with TRBD1. CDR1 and CDR2 (germline): LNHDA, SQIVND (reference sequence). Germline trimming cut 0 bases from V and 4 bases from J; bases unmatched to any gene: 5. The CDR3 loop spans 17 amino acids.

Remarks on this clone: This likely came from a read error, as a far larger clone is one base away. At the DNA level, this CDR3 is encoded by other sequences in the same sample as well. The V and J genes are TRBV6-1 and TRBJ1-2; the D is unclear. CDR1 MNHNS and CDR2 SASEGT come from the germline V gene. The CDR3 runs 12 residues. The V end lost 2 bases, the J end lost 3 bases, and 4 bases lay between the germline ends. The CDR3 bases are TGTGCCAGCAGTGAAAGGGACTATGGCTACACCTTC. It encodes CASSERDYGYTF.